The rows below give T cell receptor beta chains drawn from one sample of a study of cytomegalovirus exposure and HLA in healthy donors. Profiled with immunoSEQ multiplex PCR; TCRdb holds only in-frame clones, not every one. The table has 220,000 or so clones, roughly 84% seen once. The specimen sequenced was PBMCs. The receptors were gathered from a woman under 40 in good health and CMV-seropositive. Each CDR3 is given with its conserved first and last residue. A D gene is named only where the DNA matches it firmly. Clone size is not always given. Where it is, it says once, few, many or a class for expanded clones.

v_gene: TRBV4-3; len: 11; d_gene: .; j_gene: TRBJ2-7; abundance: .; CDR3nt: TGCGCCAGCAGCCTAGGATACGAGCAGTACTTC; CDR3aa: CASSLGYEQYF
v_gene: TRBV5-1; len: 15; d_gene: .; j_gene: TRBJ1-1; abundance: .; CDR3nt: TGCGCCAGCAGCTGGGGAAGGGGATACAACACTGAAGCTTTCTTT; CDR3aa: CASSWGRGYNTEAFF
v_gene: TRBV6-5; len: 14; d_gene: .; j_gene: TRBJ1-1; abundance: .; CDR3nt: TGTGCCAGCAGTTACTACGGACCGAACACTGAAGCTTTCTTT; CDR3aa: CASSYYGPNTEAFF
v_gene: TRBV18; len: 15; d_gene: TRBD2; j_gene: TRBJ2-1; abundance: .; CDR3nt: TGTGCCAGCTCAAGGGGACTAGCGGGAGACAATGAGCAGTTCTTC; CDR3aa: CASSRGLAGDNEQFF
v_gene: TRBV27; len: 14; d_gene: .; j_gene: TRBJ1-2; abundance: .; CDR3nt: TGTGCCAGCAGTTTACGGTTCAGGGGAGGAGGCTACACCTTC; CDR3aa: CASSLRFRGGGYTF
v_gene: TRBV7-3; len: 13; d_gene: .; j_gene: TRBJ1-1; abundance: once; CDR3nt: TGTGCCAGCAGCCCCGCGGGGAACACTGAAGCTTTCTTT; CDR3aa: CASSPAGNTEAFF
v_gene: TRBV13; len: 16; d_gene: TRBD2; j_gene: TRBJ2-1; abundance: .; CDR3nt: TGTGCCAGCAGCTACCCGGTCCTAGCGGACTACAATGAGCAGTTCTTC; CDR3aa: CASSYPVLADYNEQFF
v_gene: TRBV27; len: 12; d_gene: .; j_gene: TRBJ1-1; abundance: .; CDR3nt: TGTGCCAGCAGTTCTCGGGGCCACGAAGCTTTCTTT; CDR3aa: CASSSRGHEAFF
v_gene: TRBV18; len: 12; d_gene: .; j_gene: TRBJ2-5; abundance: .; CDR3nt: TGTGCCAGCTCACCACCGTCAGAGACCCAGTACTTC; CDR3aa: CASSPPSETQYF
v_gene: TRBV15; len: 14; d_gene: .; j_gene: TRBJ1-2; abundance: .; CDR3nt: TGTGCCACCAGCAGAGAAAAGGTTCTTCCTGGCTACACCTTC; CDR3aa: CATSREKVLPGYTF
v_gene: TRBV5-4; len: 12; d_gene: TRBD1; j_gene: TRBJ2-1; abundance: .; CDR3nt: TGTGCCACGGGGACAGGGAACAATGAGCAGTTCTTC; CDR3aa: CATGTGNNEQFF
v_gene: TRBV7-2; len: 17; d_gene: .; j_gene: TRBJ1-4; abundance: many; CDR3nt: TGTGCCAGCAGCTTAGGGATAGGGGAATACACTAATGAAAAACTGTTTTTT; CDR3aa: CASSLGIGEYTNEKLFF
v_gene: TRBV4-1; len: 14; d_gene: .; j_gene: TRBJ2-7; abundance: .; CDR3nt: TGCGCCAGCAGCCAAGTGGGACCGAACTACGAGCAGTACTTC; CDR3aa: CASSQVGPNYEQYF
v_gene: TRBV4-1; len: 14; d_gene: .; j_gene: TRBJ1-3; abundance: .; CDR3nt: TGCGCCAGCAGCCTCCCGAACCTCTCAAACACCATATATTTT; CDR3aa: CASSLPNLSNTIYF
v_gene: TRBV4-3; len: 15; d_gene: .; j_gene: TRBJ2-2; abundance: few; CDR3nt: TGCGCCAGCAGCCGGGGGGAGCTGAACACCGGGGAGCTGTTTTTT; CDR3aa: CASSRGELNTGELFF
v_gene: TRBV6-5; len: 13; d_gene: .; j_gene: TRBJ1-2; abundance: .; CDR3nt: TGTGCCAGCAGCGATGGATGGAGCTATGGCTACACCTTC; CDR3aa: CASSDGWSYGYTF
v_gene: TRBV5-4; len: 15; d_gene: TRBD1; j_gene: TRBJ1-2; abundance: once; CDR3nt: TGTGCCAGCAGCTTGGGAACACAGGGGAACTATGGCTACACCTTC; CDR3aa: CASSLGTQGNYGYTF
v_gene: TRBV6-5; len: 15; d_gene: .; j_gene: TRBJ2-2; abundance: .; CDR3nt: TGTGCCAGCAGTTACCAGGGACACCAGACCGGGGAGCTGTTTTTT; CDR3aa: CASSYQGHQTGELFF
v_gene: TRBV11-2; len: 14; d_gene: .; j_gene: TRBJ2-7; abundance: .; CDR3nt: TGTGCCAGCAGCTTAGTAGCTATTGGGTACGAGCAGTACTTC; CDR3aa: CASSLVAIGYEQYF
v_gene: TRBV30; len: 14; d_gene: .; j_gene: TRBJ1-4; abundance: .; CDR3nt: TGTGCCTGGAGGACGGGGGGACCAGGGGAAAAACTGTTTTTT; CDR3aa: CAWRTGGPGEKLFF
v_gene: TRBV5-1; len: 19; d_gene: TRBD2; j_gene: TRBJ2-2; abundance: .; CDR3nt: TGCGCCAGCAGCTTGCGGTCCGGGACTAGCGGACGACTGACCGGGGAGCTGTTTTTT; CDR3aa: CASSLRSGTSGRLTGELFF
v_gene: TRBV4-2; len: 15; d_gene: .; j_gene: TRBJ1-1; abundance: .; CDR3nt: TGTGCCAGCAGCCATTTTAGCGAAGGGGTACCTGAAGCTTTCTTT; CDR3aa: CASSHFSEGVPEAFF
v_gene: TRBV9; len: 14; d_gene: .; j_gene: TRBJ2-2; abundance: once; CDR3nt: TGTGCCAGCAGACAGAACGCGAACACCGGGGAGCTGTTTTTT; CDR3aa: CASRQNANTGELFF
v_gene: TRBV2; len: 14; d_gene: .; j_gene: TRBJ1-2; abundance: .; CDR3nt: TGTGCCAGCAGTGTGGTCTCAGCAAACTATGGCTACACCTTC; CDR3aa: CASSVVSANYGYTF
v_gene: TRBV13; len: 12; d_gene: .; j_gene: TRBJ1-5; abundance: .; CDR3nt: TGTGCCAGCAGCTTAGGGGTTCAGCCCCAGCATTTT; CDR3aa: CASSLGVQPQHF
v_gene: TRBV4-2; len: 15; d_gene: TRBD1; j_gene: TRBJ1-2; abundance: once; CDR3nt: TGTGCCAGCAGCCAAGTCTTACAGGGGGAGGGTGGCTACACCTTC; CDR3aa: CASSQVLQGEGGYTF
v_gene: TRBV6-5; len: 14; d_gene: .; j_gene: TRBJ1-5; abundance: .; CDR3nt: TGTGCCAGCAGTTATGGGGGGAACAATCAGCCCCAGCATTTT; CDR3aa: CASSYGGNNQPQHF
v_gene: TRBV7-9; len: 15; d_gene: TRBD2; j_gene: TRBJ2-7; abundance: .; CDR3nt: TGTGCCAGCAGCGCGGGAGAGGGTATTAACTACGAGCAGTACTTC; CDR3aa: CASSAGEGINYEQYF
v_gene: TRBV6-1; len: 13; d_gene: .; j_gene: TRBJ2-7; abundance: .; CDR3nt: TGTGCCAGCAGTGAATTGGACTTATACGAGCAGTACTTC; CDR3aa: CASSELDLYEQYF
v_gene: TRBV5-1; len: 14; d_gene: .; j_gene: TRBJ1-5; abundance: few; CDR3nt: TGCGCCAGTCGTGCGGAAGGCATCGGGCAGCCCCAGCATTTT; CDR3aa: CASRAEGIGQPQHF
v_gene: TRBV7-3; len: 14; d_gene: .; j_gene: TRBJ1-2; abundance: .; CDR3nt: TGTGCCAGCAGCTTAGGGCCACTTGGGTATGGCTACACCTTC; CDR3aa: CASSLGPLGYGYTF
v_gene: TRBV18; len: 15; d_gene: .; j_gene: TRBJ2-5; abundance: once; CDR3nt: TGTGCCAGCTCACGAACCACAGGGAAGGAAGGGACCCAGTACTTC; CDR3aa: CASSRTTGKEGTQYF
v_gene: TRBV27; len: 14; d_gene: .; j_gene: TRBJ2-7; abundance: .; CDR3nt: TGTGCCAGCAGTTCGACGACAGGCCTCTACGAGCAGTACTTC; CDR3aa: CASSSTTGLYEQYF
v_gene: TRBV25-1; len: 16; d_gene: .; j_gene: TRBJ1-1; abundance: once; CDR3nt: TGTGCCAGCAGTGAATTCCGCTTGAAAGGCGACACTGAAGCTTTCTTT; CDR3aa: CASSEFRLKGDTEAFF
v_gene: TRBV6-5; len: 14; d_gene: .; j_gene: TRBJ2-7; abundance: .; CDR3nt: TGTGCCAGCAGTTACTCGGGACCACCCTACGAGCAGTACTTC; CDR3aa: CASSYSGPPYEQYF
v_gene: TRBV28; len: 16; d_gene: TRBD1; j_gene: TRBJ1-2; abundance: .; CDR3nt: TGTGCCAGCAGCCCGGGACAGGGGGCTTGGGGCTATGGCTACACCTTC; CDR3aa: CASSPGQGAWGYGYTF
v_gene: TRBV6-5; len: 15; d_gene: TRBD1; j_gene: TRBJ2-7; abundance: .; CDR3nt: TGTGCCAGCTTTCCCGGGACAGGGTATACCTACGAGCAGTACTTC; CDR3aa: CASFPGTGYTYEQYF